This T cell receptor beta chain was retrieved from a study of blood T cells in healthy people across ages (dated by TCRdb to between 2015 and 2016). The study in broad terms: In model experiments, template switching captured about one uniquely barcoded TCR beta cDNA molecule for every two T cells. Using deep sequencing normalized with unique cDNA molecular identifiers, the study measured how TCR beta repertoire diversity changes with age. Donors were grouped into four age groups: young (average about 15 years), middle-aged (39), aged (62) and long-lived (approximately 78). Donors of different ages were randomly distributed across sequencing lanes to avoid experimental bias. Two additional independent replicas of 1 million unique cDNA reads from the same blood draw were analyzed for two donors (one aged 18 to 30 and one aged 80 or older). The investigation overall reported the following: Because donor CMV infection status was unknown, age-related changes in expanded clonotypes were potentially confounded. Estimates of total diversity based on one million sequenced T cells were considered lower bounds and underestimates. The long-lived group showed more naive CD4+ T cells, fewer expanded clones and increased TCR diversity than the aged group, suggesting age selection. There was a strong correlation between observed TCR beta diversity and the percentage of naive T cells measured by flow cytometry. Bulk unsorted PBMC profiling prevented conclusive comparison of naive and antigen-experienced compartments. As age increased, observed TCR beta diversity per million T cells dropped in a roughly linear way, and a significant reduction was already evident by age roughly 40.

As for this clonotype: No antigen is known for it. The record has no base qualities; no much larger clone is one base away.

Library method: 5' RACE. For sequencing, an Illumina HiSeq 2500 was employed. A second roughly 6 to 12 cycle PCR used a sample-barcoded 5' primer and a J-beta primer mix. Each TCR beta cDNA molecule received a unique molecular identifier from a template-switch 5' adaptor carrying 12 random nucleotides. Each sample yielded at least 3 million CDR3-containing paired-end reads. First-strand cDNA synthesis was performed from all RNA using the Mint cDNA synthesis kit, with priming by a TRBC-specific oligonucleotide. After uracil-DNA glycosylase treatment, a first 18-cycle PCR used universal primers M1SS and BC2_uni_R on all cDNA. Under the source paper's analysis protocol: For normalization, 1 million high-quality reads were randomly selected from each sample, with every read carrying a distinct molecular identifier. Instead of being binned into consensus sequences, reads that shared molecular identifiers were thrown out. CDR3 identification, clonotype clustering and error correction used MiTCR with a Q25 quality threshold and the strictest error-elimination algorithm. A nonparametric unseen species model using Euler transformation provided a lower-bound estimate of total TCR beta diversity. The raw public data were reprocessed by TCRdb itself: fastp quality trimming at Q25, MiXCR clonotype calling, in-frame beta chains only. Identical CDR3 protein sequences are pooled into one entry, listed with their most common genes and DNA. The authors' filters were not applied to this entry. This sample is represented by around 280,000 distinct CDR3 sequences; around 29% of them were singletons. The ten largest clones capture 25% to 35% of the sample.

The CDR3 holds 14 amino acids from the cysteine to the phenylalanine. Of all the DNA, just the CDR3 is kept, 42 bases in frame from base 1. The CDR1 and CDR2 encoded by the germline V gene (reference sequence) are LNHNV and YYDKDF. At the junction V is shortened by 0 bases and J by 4 bases, with 7 bases in between. The 39 donors, aged about 6 to 95 years, were systemically healthy Caucasian individuals from Russia. Approximately 9 milliliters of peripheral blood were collected from each donor into EDTA-treated Vacutainer tubes. Ficoll-Paque density-gradient centrifugation was used to isolate PBMCs, with at least 7 million obtained per sample. Total RNA, at least 6 micrograms per sample, was extracted from PBMCs with Trizol reagent. The percentages of naive CD45RAhigh/CD27high T cells were determined by flow cytometry on a PBMC aliquot from every donor.

The chain was built from TRBV15 and TRBJ1-5; the D gene remains uncertain. The specimen sequenced was blood. The sequence came from a woman between 70 and 85 years old in good health. The CDR3 region: CATSRDVFNQPQHF. The sequenced DNA is TGTGCCACCAGCAGAGATGTGTTTAATCAGCCCCAGCATTTT.